A selection of T cell receptor beta chains follows, all from one sample in a study of T cell repertoires in aging, cancer and after chemotherapy. TCRdb reprocessed the multiplex PCR reads via MiXCR and lists one record per CDR3 protein. The sample lists about 3,000 distinct CDR3 sequences; over 20% were seen once. Input material: blood. Source of these receptors: a human donor with a solid tumor. The CDR3 runs from the conserved cysteine through the conserved F or W. D genes are given only for firm matches. Clone size is not always given. Where it is, it says once, few, many or a class for expanded clones.

v_call,j_call,d_call,clone_size,cdr3_nt,cdr3_aa
TRBV5-1,TRBJ2-7,-,few,TGCGCCAGCAGCTTCGGGACGGCCTACGAGCAGTACTTC,CASSFGTAYEQYF
TRBV5-4,TRBJ2-5,-,medium-sized,TGTGCCAGCAGCTTGAGAGGGTCTTCCGGAGGGGAGACCCAGTACTTC,CASSLRGSSGGETQYF
TRBV29-1,TRBJ2-1,-,large,TGCAGCGGGACAACCTACAATGAGCAGTTCTTC,CSGTTYNEQFF
TRBV27,TRBJ2-3,TRBD1,few,TGTGCCAGCAGTTCGGGACAGGGGACAGATACGCAGTATTTT,CASSSGQGTDTQYF
TRBV29-1,TRBJ2-1,TRBD2,few,TGCAGCGGCGGACTAGCGGGAGGAGATGAGCAGTTCTTC,CSGGLAGGDEQFF
TRBV6-5,TRBJ2-4,-,-,TGTGCCAGCAGTGATGACAGGAGTGCCAAAAACATTCAGTACTTC,CASSDDRSAKNIQYF
TRBV12-3/TRBV12-4,TRBJ2-6,TRBD1,medium-sized,TGTGCCAGCAGGTCCGGGACAGGGGCCTTGAGCTCTGGGGCCAACGTCCTGACTTTC,CASRSGTGALSSGANVLTF
TRBV5-1,TRBJ2-2,-,medium-sized,TGCGCCAGCAGCGCCCAGAACACCGGGGAGCTGTTTTTT,CASSAQNTGELFF
TRBV20-1,TRBJ1-4,-,-,TGCAGTGGGAGTGACTTCAATAGGAGGGAAAAACTGTTTTTT,CSGSDFNRREKLFF
TRBV6-5,TRBJ1-2,-,medium-sized,TGTGCCAGCAGTTCCCTCTATGGCTACACCTTC,CASSSLYGYTF
TRBV28,TRBJ1-1,-,-,TGTGCCAGCAGTTTAGTTGCGGGGCCTGAAGCTTTCTTT,CASSLVAGPEAFF
TRBV10-3,TRBJ2-5,-,medium-sized,TGTGCCATCTCCCCAAATGGGGAGACCCAGTACTTC,CAISPNGETQYF
TRBV5-5,TRBJ1-5,TRBD1,few,TGTGCCAGCAGCGTCGACAGGGATGAGCCCCAGCATTTT,CASSVDRDEPQHF
TRBV20-1,TRBJ2-5,-,-,TGCAGTGCTCCCCCAGCGGAAGAGACCCAGTACTTC,CSAPPAEETQYF
TRBV2,TRBJ1-6,-,few,TGTGCCAGCGGCGTCGAAACTCGGGGTTCACCCCTCCACTTT,CASGVETRGSPLHF
TRBV5-1,TRBJ1-4,-,-,TGCGCCAGCAGCTTGGGCCAGGGTAATGAAAAACTGTTTTTT,CASSLGQGNEKLFF
TRBV18,TRBJ1-4,-,medium-sized,TGTGCCAGCTCACCCCTGACAGGTGTCGGTGAAAAACTGTTTTTT,CASSPLTGVGEKLFF
TRBV11-3,TRBJ2-6,-,-,TGTGCCAGCAGCTTAGGTCGGGGGTACGGGGCCAACGTCCTGACTTTC,CASSLGRGYGANVLTF
TRBV6-6,TRBJ2-5,TRBD2,medium-sized,TGTGCCAGCAGTTACTCGGAATTTGCGGGGGAGTACTTC,CASSYSEFAGEYF
TRBV28,TRBJ2-1,TRBD1,few,TGTGCCAGCAGTGCTCCAATGCAGGGGGACGTCAATGAGCAGTTCTTC,CASSAPMQGDVNEQFF
TRBV19,TRBJ1-5,-,medium-sized,TGTGCCAGTACCCCCATGGGGGGAAGCAATCAGCCCCAGCATTTT,CASTPMGGSNQPQHF
TRBV15,TRBJ1-2,-,medium-sized,TGTGCCACCAGCAGAGCCACAGAAGGAAGCTATGGCTACACCTTC,CATSRATEGSYGYTF
TRBV6-6,TRBJ2-3,-,medium-sized,TGTGCCAGCAGCCCGGCCACGCGGGGCGACGGAGATACGCAGTATTTT,CASSPATRGDGDTQYF